A selection of T cell receptor beta chains follows, all from one sample in a study of CD8+CD57+ T cells in acquired aplastic anemia. TCRdb fed the reads into MiXCR, producing one record per CDR3 protein. The table shows 150,000 to 160,000 distinct CDR3 sequences, with roughly 54% occurring only once. Sample: sorted CD4+, CD8+, or CD8+CD57+ T cells (not recorded which) from PBMCs. The source of these receptors is a human donor with aplastic anemia. CDR3s include the opening cysteine and the closing phenylalanine or tryptophan. Fields, in order: clone size, J gene, D gene, V gene, CDR3 protein, CDR3 DNA. A D gene is named only where the DNA matches it firmly. Expanded clones are given a class, and other clones once, few, many or no size at all.

>NA|TRBJ1-1|NA|TRBV11-1
CASSSTRDVPNTEAFF
TGTGCCAGCAGCTCGACTCGGGACGTTCCCAACACTGAAGCTTTCTTT
>NA|TRBJ1-1|TRBD1|TRBV2
CASRGQYQNTEAFF
TGTGCCAGCAGGGGACAGTACCAGAACACTGAAGCTTTCTTT
>NA|TRBJ1-2|NA|TRBV12-3/TRBV12-4
CASSLIVNYGYTF
TGTGCCAGCAGTTTAATAGTTAACTATGGCTACACCTTC
>NA|TRBJ1-1|TRBD1|TRBV9
CASSAQGFEAFF
TGTGCCAGCAGCGCACAGGGGTTTGAAGCTTTCTTT
>NA|TRBJ1-2|NA|TRBV24-1
CATSDQTGGGYTF
TGTGCCACCAGTGATCAGACCGGCGGGGGCTACACCTTC
>NA|TRBJ2-7|NA|TRBV24-1
CATSEGTGPEQYF
TGTGCCACCAGTGAGGGTACAGGGCCCGAGCAGTACTTC
>NA|TRBJ2-7|NA|TRBV7-3
CASSLQNGGPYEQYF
TGTGCCAGCAGCTTACAGAACGGGGGGCCCTACGAGCAGTACTTC
>many|TRBJ1-6|NA|TRBV5-1
CASSLSPGGNSPLHF
TGCGCCAGCAGCTTGTCCCCCGGGGGTAATTCACCCCTCCACTTT
>NA|TRBJ2-5|NA|TRBV7-6
CASSQVTETQYF
TGTGCCAGCAGCCAAGTCACCGAGACCCAGTACTTC
>many|TRBJ1-1|NA|TRBV6-6
CASSYSIRDGPGAFF
TGTGCCAGCAGTTACTCGATTAGAGACGGACCCGGAGCTTTCTTT
>many|TRBJ2-5|NA|TRBV12-3/TRBV12-4
CASSPRTETRETQYF
TGTGCCAGCAGCCCTAGGACCGAAACAAGAGAAACCCAGTACTTC
>NA|TRBJ2-1|TRBD1|TRBV24-1
CATSVGQGGGEQFF
TGTGCCACCAGTGTGGGACAGGGCGGGGGTGAGCAGTTCTTC
>few|TRBJ1-2|NA|TRBV10-3
CAISELSGQSSGYTF
TGTGCCATCAGTGAGCTGTCGGGACAATCATCCGGCTACACCTTC
>NA|TRBJ2-1|NA|TRBV20-1
CSASPIRLGNNEQFF
TGCAGTGCTAGTCCTATCCGACTGGGAAACAATGAGCAGTTCTTC
>NA|TRBJ1-2|NA|TRBV2
CASSDRGGHYGYTF
TGTGCCAGCAGTGATAGAGGGGGGCACTATGGCTACACCTTC
>NA|TRBJ2-7|NA|TRBV7-9
CASRHRGGEQYF
TGTGCCAGCAGACACAGGGGAGGCGAGCAGTACTTC
>NA|TRBJ2-1|NA|TRBV4-1
CASSQEPASNEQFF
TGCGCCAGCAGCCAAGAGCCGGCTTCCAATGAGCAGTTCTTC
>NA|TRBJ2-3|TRBD2|TRBV6-1
CASSGLAGEATDTQYF
TGTGCCAGCAGTGGATTAGCGGGGGAAGCAACAGATACGCAGTATTTT
>many|TRBJ2-7|NA|TRBV4-1
CASSQEDPRTGSYEQYF
TGCGCCAGCAGCCAAGAAGACCCTAGGACGGGTTCCTACGAGCAGTACTTC
>NA|TRBJ2-7|TRBD2|TRBV20-1
CSATSGGADEQYF
TGCAGTGCAACTAGCGGGGGGGCCGACGAGCAGTACTTC